These 27 T cell receptor beta chains were all obtained from the same sample, sequenced in a study of T cell repertoires in MIS-A myocarditis. Sequencing was performed with immunoSEQ multiplex PCR; in TCRdb, only in-frame clones are kept and a portion is missing. The table shows 14,000 to 15,000 clones, with around 70% occurring only once. The sequencing input was left ventricle heart tissue obtained at autopsy. The receptor source for this set is a man between 18 and 29 years old with fulminant myocarditis from multisystem inflammatory syndrome in adults (MIS-A) after COVID-19.

This clone was seen more than once but under ten times. V is TRBV2 and J is TRBJ2-2; D tentatively reads TRBD1 or TRBD2 (5 bases each). Trimming shortened V by 8 bases and J by 4 bases, and 14 bases separated the two germline ends. The CDR3 length is 14 residues. Germline CDR1 is SNHLY and CDR2 is FYNNEI. CDR3 coding DNA: TGTGCCAGCCTCACTGAGGGGATCACCGGGGAGCTGTTTTTT. Translating gives CASLTEGITGELFF.

This clone was detected a few times. The chain has TRBV6-5 and TRBJ1-2; D may be TRBD1 (5 bases). There are 14 residues in the CDR3. Germline lookup yields CDR1 MNHEY and CDR2 SVGAGI. Trimming took 3 bases from V and 7 from J, leaving 15 bases between them. The CDR3 spells CASSYGPGLSGYTF. As DNA, the CDR3 is TGTGCCAGCAGTTATGGTCCAGGGTTAAGTGGCTACACCTTC.

This clone was picked up a small number of times. This rearrangement joins TRBV6-5 to TRBJ2-3; the match to TRBD1 covers 9 bases. Germline CDR1 MNHEY, CDR2 SVGAGI. V shed 6 bases, J shed 0 bases, and the junction held 4 bases outside the gene matches. The CDR3 is made up of 15 amino acids. The CDR3 DNA sequence: TGTGCCAGCAGGGGACAGGGCTACAGCACAGATACGCAGTATTTT. Translation gives CASRGQGYSTDTQYF.

V and J are TRBV10-3 and TRBJ2-2; no firm D call. CDR3 length: 12 amino acids. CDR1 is ENHRY and CDR2 is SYGVKD in the germline V gene. V lost 5 bases and J lost 6, with 7 bases in between. CDR3 bases: TGTGCCATCAGTTCGGCGTCCGGGGAGCTGTTTTTT. Its translation: CAISSASGELFF.

The chain employs TRBV19 and TRBJ2-2; no clear D gene. The CDR3 contains 13 residues. V gave up 3 bases and J gave up 3 bases, with 5 bases separating them. Germline CDR1 and CDR2: LNHDA and SQIVND (reference sequence). The CDR3 loop is CASSMFHTGELFF. DNA of the CDR3: TGTGCCAGTAGTATGTTTCACACCGGGGAGCTGTTTTTT.

The chain is built from TRBV7-8 and TRBJ2-7, with 7 bases identical to TRBD2. J lost 0 bases, V lost 5 bases, and 7 bases had no gene match. Germline-derived CDR1 and CDR2 are SGHVS and FQNEAQ. CDR3 length equals 15 residues. CDR3 residues: CASSPSGGGSYEQYF. In DNA form, the CDR3 reads TGTGCCAGCAGCCCGAGTGGCGGGGGCTCCTACGAGCAGTACTTC.

The rearrangement links TRBV28 to TRBJ2-7, with a tentative D call TRBD1 (5 bases). Trimming cost V 6 bases and J 3 bases, with 9 bases left between them. Germline CDR1 is MDHEN and CDR2 is SYDVKM. There are 12 residues in the CDR3. The DNA for the CDR3 is TGTGCCAGCAGCTCAGGGTTCTACGAGCAGTACTTC. This gives the protein CASSSGFYEQYF.

J is TRBJ1-5 and V is TRBV10-2, with no clear D. Trimming took 4 bases from V and 1 from J, leaving 8 bases between them. The germline CDR1 and CDR2 sequences are WSHSY and SAAADI. The CDR3 loop spans 14 amino acids. As DNA, the CDR3 is TGCGCCAGCAGTGGGGGTAGGAGCAATCAGCCCCAGCATTTT. Residues: CASSGGRSNQPQHF.

The rearrangement joins TRBV6-5 to TRBJ2-2; no clear D. The CDR3 length is 15 residues. The germline V gene has CDR1 MNHEY and CDR2 SVGAGI. V lost 1 base to trimming and J lost 3 bases, with 9 bases between them. This chain's CDR3 is CASSYLPADTGELFF. The CDR3 nucleotides are TGTGCCAGCAGTTACTTACCGGCGGACACCGGGGAGCTGTTTTTT.

This clone appeared a few times. The rearrangement links TRBV6-5 to TRBJ1-1, with a possible D match to TRBD1 (5 bases). The CDR3 spans 14 residues. Looked up from germline, CDR1 is MNHEY and CDR2 is SVGAGI. Trimming pared 7 bases from V and 5 bases from J, leaving 17 bases between. CDR3 nucleotide sequence: TGTGCCAGCAATTCCGGGGCGGTGAGGACTGAAGCTTTCTTT. This gives the protein CASNSGAVRTEAFF.

This clone was detected only a few times. The V gene is TRBV28, the J gene TRBJ1-5; 7 nucleotides align to TRBD1. The CDR3 consists of 15 residues. V shed 7 bases and J 2 bases; nucleotides not matched to a gene: 8. CDR1 and CDR2 from the germline V gene are MDHEN and SYDVKM. CDR3 nucleotides: TGTGCCAGCAACCCGACAGGGAAGGGCAATCAGCCCCAGCATTTT. Translating it yields CASNPTGKGNQPQHF.

This clone has only a few counts. The chain joins TRBV7-2 to TRBJ1-5, with D hard to call. This CDR3 is 13 amino acids long. Germline V gene sequence: CDR1 SGHTA, CDR2 FQGNSA. Trimming shortened V by 2 bases and J by 9 bases, and 11 bases separated the two germline ends. The CDR3 spells CASSLSPSRPQHF. Here the CDR3 DNA reads TGTGCCAGCAGCTTAAGTCCCTCTCGGCCCCAGCATTTT.

V and J are TRBV25-1 and TRBJ2-7; D possibly corresponds to TRBD1 (6 bases). With 4 bases removed from V and 5 bases from J, the gap between germline ends came to 18 bases. From germline, CDR1 is MGHDK and CDR2 SYGVNS. CDR3 length equals 15 residues. The CDR3, as DNA: TGTGCCAGCAGTGGGTCTACCAGGGGTGAAAACGAGCAGTACTTC. Its translation: CASSGSTRGENEQYF.

V usage is TRBV5-1 and J usage is TRBJ1-1; 12 bases line up with TRBD1. CDR3 length: 16 residues. CDR1 and CDR2 from the germline V gene are SGHRS and YFSETQ. With V trimmed by 4 bases and J by 5 bases, 9 bases remained unmatched. The CDR3, as DNA: TGCGCCAGCAGCCCAGGGACAGGGGGCGCAGGGACTGAAGCTTTCTTT. This codes for CASSPGTGGAGTEAFF. Drawing the rest from reference TRBV5-1 and TRBJ1-1, the complete variable domain is KAGVTQTPRYLIKTRGQQVTLSCSPISGHRSVSWYQQTPGQGLQFLFEYFSETQRNKGNFPGRFSGRQFSNSRSEMNVSTLELGDSALYLCASSPGTGGAGTEAFFGQGTRLTVV.

This clone was seen once. CDR3 region: CATSDSGGEAFF. The CDR3 DNA sequence: TGTGCCACCAGTGATTCGGGTGGGGAAGCTTTCTTT. The rearrangement links TRBV24-1 to TRBJ1-1; D ambiguous. The CDR3 runs 12 residues. The germline V gene has CDR1 KGHDR and CDR2 SFDVKD. The germline V and J ends were trimmed by 2 bases and 8 bases, with 8 bases remaining between them.

The chain couples TRBV4-1 to TRBJ2-7; the D gene is possibly TRBD2 (6 bases). The germline V gene encodes CDR1 MGHRA and CDR2 YSYEKL. Trimming pared 4 bases from V and 2 bases from J, leaving 18 bases between. The CDR3 has 16 residues. The CDR3 bases are TGCGCCAGCAGCCTTAGAGGGGCGGGATCAACCTACGAGCAGTACTTC. Translating it yields CASSLRGAGSTYEQYF.

In its sample, this clone was seen once. The chain combines TRBV11-3 with TRBJ2-1; no definite D call. Between the trimmed V and J ends, which lost 0 bases and 0 bases, there was a span of 12 bases. The CDR3 has 17 amino acids. Looked up from germline, CDR1 is SGHNT and CDR2 is YENEEA. CDR3 amino acids: CASSLDLQLSSYNEQFF. As DNA, the CDR3 is TGTGCCAGCAGCTTAGATTTACAGCTTAGCTCCTACAATGAGCAGTTCTTC.

The gene calls are TRBV11-2 and TRBJ2-1; tentatively, D is TRBD2 (6 bases). CDR1 SGHAT and CDR2 FQNNGV come from the germline V gene. The CDR3 is 15 residues long. V shed 0 bases and J shed 5 bases, with 11 bases lying between them. The CDR3 reads CASSLDFGGDNEQFF. The DNA for the CDR3 is TGTGCCAGCAGCTTAGATTTTGGAGGGGACAATGAGCAGTTCTTC.

V gene TRBV10-2 combines with J gene TRBJ2-7; unclear D gene. V was clipped by 3 bases and J by 2 bases, with 11 bases between them. The germline CDR1 and CDR2 sequences are WSHSY and SAAADI. The CDR3 totals 14 residues. In DNA, the CDR3 is TGCGCCAGCAGTGAATCCCCCCGGACCTACGAGCAGTACTTC. Amino acids: CASSESPRTYEQYF.

This chain links TRBV5-4 with TRBJ1-5, with D possibly TRBD1 on 5 matching bases. Trimming removed 2 bases at V and 7 bases at J, with 10 bases between. The CDR3 is 13 residues long. The germline CDR1 and CDR2 sequences are SGHNT and YYREEE (reference sequence). CDR3 in DNA: TGTGCCAGCAGCTTTGAGGGGATCCAGCCCCAGCATTTT. Its protein product is CASSFEGIQPQHF.

This chain links TRBV29-1 with TRBJ2-7; 11 positions match TRBD1. With 3 bases clipped from V and 6 bases from J, the junction kept 10 bases outside the gene matches. The CDR3 runs to 15 residues. The germline V gene encodes CDR1 SQVTM and CDR2 ANQGSEA. This CDR3 reads CSVDRPGTGGREQYF. CDR3 DNA: TGCAGCGTTGACCGCCCCGGGACAGGGGGGCGCGAGCAGTACTTC.

The rearrangement links TRBV6-1 to TRBJ2-1; 7 nucleotides match TRBD1. The V segment lost 0 bases and the J segment 6 bases; nucleotides outside the gene matches: 8. The germline V gene encodes CDR1 MNHNS and CDR2 SASEGT. The CDR3 is 16 residues long. CDR3 protein: CASSEAPTGLGNEQFF. As DNA, the CDR3 is TGTGCCAGCAGTGAAGCGCCGACAGGGCTAGGCAATGAGCAGTTCTTC.

This chain links TRBV6-1 with TRBJ2-7, with 8 positions matching TRBD1. CDR1 MNHNS and CDR2 SASEGT come from the germline V gene. The CDR3 length is 16 residues. V shed 2 bases, J shed 5 bases, and the junction held 11 bases outside the gene matches. CDR3 region: CASSENVGQGSDEQYF. The CDR3, as DNA: TGTGCCAGCAGTGAAAATGTAGGACAGGGTTCCGACGAGCAGTACTTC.

This clone was counted a single time. This chain connects TRBV28 to TRBJ1-6, with D possibly matching TRBD1 (5 bases). CDR3 size: 15 residues. In germline, CDR1 is MDHEN, CDR2 SYDVKM. Trimming stripped 6 bases from V and 0 bases from J, with 9 bases between. CDR3 residues: CASSWTSSYNSPLHF. CDR3 DNA sequence: TGTGCCAGCAGCTGGACAAGCTCCTATAATTCACCCCTCCACTTT.

The V and J genes are TRBV6-1 and TRBJ1-2; no firm D call. Trimming took off 0 bases at V and 3 bases at J, with 8 bases between the two ends. Looked up from germline, CDR1 is MNHNS and CDR2 is SASEGT. This CDR3 has 14 residues. CDR3 nucleotides: TGTGCCAGCAGTGAAGCCGTGGGCCACTATGGCTACACCTTC. Protein product: CASSEAVGHYGYTF.

This CDR3 is CASSVQTNSPLHF. The CDR3 nucleotides read TGTGCCAGCAGTGTACAGACGAATTCACCCCTCCACTTT. The chain employs TRBV25-1 and TRBJ1-6; D remains unclear. This CDR3 region has 13 residues. Germline V gene sequence: CDR1 MGHDK, CDR2 SYGVNS. The V end was cut by 4 bases, the J end by 7 bases, with 8 bases between.

Of note for this clone: The sample holds other DNA sequences that translate to the same CDR3. The rearrangement links TRBV9 to TRBJ1-3; D not resolved. V was pared by 3 bases and J by 1 base, with 11 bases between. Looked up from germline, CDR1 is SGDLS and CDR2 is YYNGEE. CDR3 size: 15 residues. The CDR3 region is CASSAGRGSGNTIYF. The CDR3 DNA reads as TGTGCCAGCAGCGCAGGTCGGGGTTCTGGAAACACCATATATTTT.